This TCR beta chain was sequenced in a study of blood T cell repertoires in COVID-19. About the study: The United States, Italy and Spain supplied acute and convalescent COVID-19 samples. PBMCs, B-cell-depleted T cells, or T cells were the source of the cDNA or gDNA that made up the material.

Method: immunoSEQ multiplex PCR; TCRdb's copy keeps in-frame clones and lacks some. The table includes 90,000 to 150,000 clones, around 88% detected once. With V trimmed by 2 bases and J by 12 bases, 9 bases remained unmatched. The CDR3 runs to 14 residues. In germline, CDR1 is SGHRS, CDR2 YFSETQ. The sample was peripheral blood. This TCR derives from a human donor with acute or convalescent COVID-19. The donor label of this sample is uncertain. The chain recombines TRBV5-1 with TRBJ2-1, with TRBD2 identical over 9 bases. The CDR3 region is CASSLSAGGPGQFF. The DNA of the CDR3 is TGCGCCAGCAGCTTATCAGCGGGGGGCCCGGGGCAGTTCTTC.